This T cell receptor beta chain was obtained from a study of blood T cell repertoires in COVID-19. Looking at the study overall: From T cells, B-cell-depleted T cells, or PBMCs came the material, which was cDNA or gDNA.

Profiled with immunoSEQ multiplex PCR; TCRdb holds only in-frame clones, not every one. The sample lists approximately 290,000 clones, 70% to 90% occurring once. The study recruited people aged 18 to 89 years across 24 US areas. Assignments of participants to cohorts depended upon their own reported clinical history. The CDR3 length is 15 residues. The V and J ends lost 0 bases and 4 bases, in that order; junction bases with no gene match: 3. From germline, CDR1 is MNHEY and CDR2 SVGAGI. The chain uses TRBV6-5 and TRBJ1-2, with 9 bases that match TRBD1. The sequence came from a woman aged 25 to 39 who had recovered from COVID-19. Input material: PBMCs or T cells enriched from blood (not recorded which). CDR3 nucleotides: TGTGCCAGCAGTTACTCGGGACAGGGAAGCTATGGCTACACCTTC. Translating it yields CASSYSGQGSYGYTF.